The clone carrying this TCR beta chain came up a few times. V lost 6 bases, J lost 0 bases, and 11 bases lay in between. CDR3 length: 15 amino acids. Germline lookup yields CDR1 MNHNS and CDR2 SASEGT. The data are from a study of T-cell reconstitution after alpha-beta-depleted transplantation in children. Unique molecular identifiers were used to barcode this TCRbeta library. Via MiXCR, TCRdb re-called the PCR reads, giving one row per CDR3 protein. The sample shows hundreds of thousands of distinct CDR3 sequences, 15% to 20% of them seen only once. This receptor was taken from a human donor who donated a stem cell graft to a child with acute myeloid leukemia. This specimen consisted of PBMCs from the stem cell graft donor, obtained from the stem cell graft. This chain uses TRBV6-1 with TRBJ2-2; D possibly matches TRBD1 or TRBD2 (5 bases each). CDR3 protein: CASSRGRPNTGELFF. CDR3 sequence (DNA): TGTGCCAGCAGCCGGGGACGGCCGAACACCGGGGAGCTGTTTTTT.